One sample yielded the 14 T cell receptor beta chains listed below, sequenced in a study of post-analysis software for immune sequencing data. Findings and caveats of the study: Relative to controls, patients had about five TRBV segments at higher frequency, with TRBV5-6, TRBV5-1 and TRBV20-1 among these.

TCR beta cDNA libraries included unique molecular identifiers. Each CDR3 protein is one row after TCRdb ran MiXCR on the PCR reads. This sample has 350,000 to 500,000 distinct CDR3 sequences, with less than 40% found just once. Antigens for these TCRs are unknown. The sequencing sample was made of blood. These receptors all stem from a girl aged 2-10 years with multiple sclerosis.

This chain connects TRBV29-1 to TRBJ2-3, with 9 bases aligning to TRBD1. The J segment lost 4 bases and the V segment lost 7 bases, leaving 6 bases of the junction unmatched. The CDR3 is 13 residues long. Germline lookup yields CDR1 SQVTM and CDR2 ANQGSEA. The CDR3 loop reads CSAPGQGADTQYF. The DNA for the CDR3 is TGCAGCGCGCCGGGACAGGGAGCAGATACGCAGTATTTT.

The chain uses TRBV7-2 and TRBJ2-7; 14 nucleotides agree with TRBD2. Germline lookup yields CDR1 SGHTA and CDR2 FQGNSA. The CDR3 totals 19 residues. The V gene end was trimmed by 6 bases and the J gene end by 0 bases; junction bases not matched to a gene: 13. CDR3 nucleotide sequence: TGTGCCAGCAGTCCGATCGGACTAGCGGGAGGTCCCAGCTCCTACGAGCAGTACTTC. Translation: CASSPIGLAGGPSSYEQYF.

The chain carries TRBV12-3 or TRBV12-4 and TRBJ2-3, with 8 bases fitting TRBD2. This CDR3 comprises 16 residues. The trim removed 5 bases at V and 2 bases at J, leaving 9 bases unmatched. The CDR3 here is CASSPRAGGATDTQYF. CDR3 DNA: TGTGCCAGCAGTCCACGCGCCGGGGGGGCCACAGATACGCAGTATTTT.

This clonotype has a handful of counts. The rearrangement joins TRBV24-1 to TRBJ2-1; D is ambiguous. The CDR3 has 15 residues. Germline V CDR1 and CDR2: KGHDR, SFDVKD. V lost 1 base, J lost 1 base, and 7 bases lay in between. The CDR3 here is CATSDFRYSYNEQFF. The DNA for the CDR3 is TGTGCCACCAGTGATTTTCGCTATTCCTACAATGAGCAGTTCTTC.

The genes are TRBV20-1 and TRBJ2-3, with 16 bases aligning to TRBD2. The CDR3 is 19 residues long. V dropped 6 bases and J dropped 5; count of bases not matched to a gene: 17. Germline CDR1 reads DFQATT; CDR2 reads SNEGSKA (reference sequence). The CDR3 DNA reads TGCAGTGCCACCTTGCCCGCGGGACTAGCGGGGGGGCCTCGAGATACGCAGTATTTT. It encodes CSATLPAGLAGGPRDTQYF.

V is TRBV12-3 or TRBV12-4 and J is TRBJ2-5, with 9 positions matching TRBD2. The CDR3 has 16 amino acids. Germline trimming cut 5 bases from V and 2 bases from J; bases unmatched to any gene: 9. CDR3: CASSQPGLATQETQYF. In DNA form, the CDR3 reads TGTGCCAGCAGTCAACCGGGACTAGCTACTCAAGAGACCCAGTACTTC.

V is TRBV7-2 and J is TRBJ2-3, with D possibly matching TRBD1 (6 bases). From germline, CDR1 is SGHTA and CDR2 FQGNSA. The length of the CDR3 is 15 residues. V lost 2 bases and J 5 bases, leaving 14 bases between the germline ends. The CDR3 bases are TGTGCCAGCAGCTTAAGCACAGGGTCAAAAGATACGCAGTATTTT. Translation: CASSLSTGSKDTQYF. The variable domain in full, completed from reference TRBV7-2 and TRBJ2-3, reads GAGVSQSPSNKVTEKGKDVELRCDPISGHTALYWYRQSLGQGLEFLIYFQGNSAPDKSGLPSDRFSAERTGGSVSTLTIQRTQQEDSAVYLCASSLSTGSKDTQYFGPGTRLTVL.

Here the CDR3 reads CASSLRRAGGSDTQYF. In DNA, the CDR3 is TGTGCCAGCAGCTTACGACGAGCGGGGGGTTCAGATACGCAGTATTTT. The genes are TRBV7-7 and TRBJ2-3; 9 nucleotides match TRBD2. The CDR3 is 16 amino acids. After removal of 2 bases from V and 4 bases from J, the junction contained 7 bases not matched to a gene. Germline values: CDR1 SSHAT, CDR2 FNYEAQ (reference sequence).

The V and J genes are TRBV20-1 and TRBJ2-7; D tentatively fits TRBD1 or TRBD2 (5 bases each). Germline CDR1 and CDR2: DFQATT and SNEGSKA (reference sequence). Trimming stripped 6 bases from V and 0 bases from J, with 15 bases between. This CDR3 spans 14 amino acids. The chain's CDR3 is CSAFGAGHSYEQYF. Written as DNA, the CDR3 is TGCAGTGCCTTCGGGGCAGGACACTCCTACGAGCAGTACTTC.

J is TRBJ2-3 and V is TRBV15; TRBD1 aligns across 8 bases. The CDR3 consists of 14 residues. The V gene's germline CDR1 is LNHNV and CDR2 YYDKDF (reference sequence). The J segment lost 3 bases and the V segment lost 3 bases, leaving 2 bases of the junction unmatched. The CDR3 protein is CATSRWTGTDTQYF. The CDR3 DNA reads TGTGCCACCAGCAGGTGGACAGGGACAGATACGCAGTATTTT.

This clonotype occurred a few times. This chain's CDR3 is CAISGLAGAYEQYF. DNA for the CDR3: TGTGCCATCAGTGGGCTAGCGGGGGCCTACGAGCAGTACTTC. The genes are TRBV10-3 and TRBJ2-7; 10 bases agree with TRBD2. Germline V lookup: CDR1 ENHRY, CDR2 SYGVKD. The length of the CDR3 is 14 residues. V was clipped by 4 bases and J by 2 bases; unmatched bases: 2.

V is TRBV4-2 and J is TRBJ2-5, with D perhaps TRBD1 or TRBD2 (7 bases each). The CDR3 runs to 16 residues. Between the trimmed V and J ends, which lost 1 base and 7 bases, there was a span of 19 bases. Germline V gene lookup returns CDR1 LGHNA and CDR2 YNFKEQ. CDR3 amino acids: CASSQGVRQGGVTQYF. CDR3 DNA sequence: TGTGCCAGCAGCCAAGGGGTGCGGCAGGGGGGGGTGACCCAGTACTTC.

A few counts support this clonotype. This chain connects TRBV20-1 to TRBJ1-5; 9 nucleotides agree with TRBD1. The CDR3 is 17 amino acids. Germline loops: CDR1 DFQATT, CDR2 SNEGSKA (reference sequence). The V gene end was trimmed by 1 base and the J gene end by 4 bases; junction bases not matched to a gene: 11. CDR3 bases: TGCAGTGCTAGAGCATTCGGACAGGGGAACAAAAATCAGCCCCAGCATTTT. It codes for CSARAFGQGNKNQPQHF.

The chain recombines TRBV28 with TRBJ2-4; perhaps TRBD1 as D (5 bases). The CDR3 totals 15 residues. The germline V and J ends were trimmed by 2 bases and 8 bases, with 16 bases remaining between them. Germline CDR1 MDHEN, CDR2 SYDVKM. The CDR3 nucleotides read TGTGCCAGCAGTTTAGCGCCAGGGTTCCCGGACATTCAGTACTTC. Its protein product is CASSLAPGFPDIQYF.